The 4 T cell receptor beta chains in this list originate from one sample, sequenced in a study of T-cell memory formation after mild COVID-19. MiXCR was run by TCRdb on the 5' RACE reads, yielding one entry per CDR3 protein. The repertoire holds 550,000 to 700,000 distinct CDR3 sequences, with 17% as singletons. The sequenced material came from PBMCs or a T cell subset sorted from them (not recorded which). The receptors originated from an adult woman who had mild COVID-19 (a few samples of this study predate the infection). Cell type and time point are not known.

This clonotype has just a few counts. The gene calls are TRBV5-4 and TRBJ2-3; weak D call: TRBD2 (6 bases). This CDR3 is 18 amino acids long. V shed 1 base and J shed 3 bases, with 21 bases lying between them. Germline V gives CDR1 SGHNT, CDR2 YYREEE (reference sequence). The CDR3 DNA follows: TGTGCCAGCAGCTTGTTTTCCGGTGCGGGCGGGAAGACAGATACGCAGTATTTT. The encoded protein is CASSLFSGAGGKTDTQYF. Full variable domain (missing parts from reference TRBV5-4 and TRBJ2-3): ETGVTQSPTHLIKTRGQQVTLRCSSQSGHNTVSWYQQALGQGPQFIFQYYREEENGRGNFPPRFSGLQFPNYSSELNVNALELDDSALYLCASSLFSGAGGKTDTQYFGPGTRLTVL.

A single count supports this clonotype. The chain carries TRBV7-9 and TRBJ2-1; D ambiguous. Trimming left V 7 bases short and J 4 bases short, with 14 bases between. Germline V lookup: CDR1 SEHNR, CDR2 FQNEAQ (reference sequence). The CDR3 is made up of 14 amino acids. The CDR3 coding sequence is TGTGCCAGCAATCTGGCAGGAGATTACAATGAGCAGTTCTTC. Amino acids: CASNLAGDYNEQFF.

V and J are TRBV7-3 and TRBJ1-1; TRBD1 matches 10 bases. The CDR3 is made up of 15 amino acids. Germline V gene lookup returns CDR1 SGHTA and CDR2 FQGTGA. V was clipped by 5 bases and J by 5 bases; unmatched bases: 8. The CDR3 region is CASSPSGTGVTEAFF. The CDR3 DNA reads as TGTGCCAGCAGCCCGTCCGGGACAGGGGTTACTGAAGCTTTCTTT. The full variable domain, in which reference TRBV7-3 and TRBJ1-1 provide the parts outside the CDR3, is GAGVSQTPSNKVTEKGKYVELRCDPISGHTALYWYRQSLGQGPEFLIYFQGTGAADDSGLPNDRFFAVRPEGSVSTLKIQRTERGDSAVYLCASSPSGTGVTEAFFGQGTRLTVV.

This clonotype turned up a few times. The chain is built from TRBV21-1 and TRBJ2-5; the D call of TRBD2 is as the table states it, not checked on the DNA. TRBV21-1 is a documented pseudogene. The CDR3 is 17 amino acids. CDR3 protein: CASSKVNRSRYQETQYF. The DNA of the CDR3 is TGTGCCAGCAGCAAAGTTAATCGCTCCCGGTACCAAGAGACCCAGTACTTC.